These 27 T cell receptor beta chains share one sample of origin, sequenced in a study of neurological immune-mediated disorders. TCRdb reprocessed the 5' RACE reads with MiXCR, giving one entry per CDR3 protein. The table has 50,000 or so distinct CDR3 sequences, about 3% seen once. The sequencing sample was made of PBMCs. These receptor sequences come from a man aged 40-49 years with multiple sclerosis.

This clonotype showed up many times. The chain uses TRBV20-1 and TRBJ1-3; D not certain. CDR1 DFQATT and CDR2 SNEGSKA come from the germline V gene (reference sequence). The CDR3 loop spans 14 amino acids. Trimming removed 3 bases from V and 0 bases from J, with 9 bases in between. CDR3 bases: TGCAGTGCTAGTTGGCAGTCCTCTGGAAACACCATATATTTT. It encodes CSASWQSSGNTIYF.

This clonotype was found a few times. The gene calls are TRBV24-1 and TRBJ2-1; TRBD2 agrees at 7 bases. Germline-derived CDR1 and CDR2 are KGHDR and SFDVKD. Germline trimming cut 5 bases from V and 7 bases from J; bases unmatched to any gene: 7. The CDR3 runs to 14 residues. The CDR3 sequence: CATSARLAGNEQFF. The CDR3 bases are TGTGCCACCAGTGCTAGATTAGCGGGTAATGAGCAGTTCTTC.

This clonotype has at least ten counts. The V and J genes are TRBV6-5 and TRBJ2-5; 9 nucleotides align to TRBD2. Germline lookup yields CDR1 MNHEY and CDR2 SVGAGI. The CDR3 is made up of 16 amino acids. Losses at the gene ends were 0 bases for V and 4 bases for J; bases not matched to a gene: 6. The DNA of the CDR3 is TGTGCCAGCAGTTACTCGAGTAGCGGGGGTCGAGAGACCCAGTACTTC. Residues: CASSYSSSGGRETQYF.

Note on this clonotype: An end of the junction does not agree with germline; a read error may underlie this. The chain links TRBV7-9 to TRBJ1-5; 7 bases are a match to TRBD1. The length of the CDR3 is 15 residues. Germline CDR1 and CDR2: SEHNR and FQNEAQ (reference sequence). CDR3 loop: CASSPLGDRNQPQNF. CDR3 DNA: TGTGCCAGCAGCCCCCTGGGGGACAGAAATCAGCCCCAGAATTTT.

This clonotype was detected ten times or more. The chain joins TRBV6-6 to TRBJ1-3; D gene unclear. The ends were cut back, 4 bases at V and 0 bases at J, with 13 bases in the middle. The CDR3 runs to 16 residues. Germline CDR1 is MNHNY and CDR2 is SVGAGI (reference sequence). CDR3 amino acids: CASSSGESVSGNTIYF. CDR3 DNA: TGTGCCAGCAGTTCCGGGGAATCCGTCTCTGGAAACACCATATATTTT.

The sample holds many counts of this clonotype. This rearrangement joins TRBV4-1 to TRBJ2-3; D remains ambiguous. Germline values: CDR1 MGHRA, CDR2 YSYEKL. The CDR3 totals 16 residues. The germline V and J ends were trimmed by 0 bases and 1 base, with 11 bases remaining between them. The CDR3 DNA reads as TGCGCCAGCAGCCAAGAGCCCATTGCTGGCACAGATACGCAGTATTTT. Amino acids: CASSQEPIAGTDTQYF.

About this clonotype: At one end the junction does not follow the germline gene, possibly because of a read error. The chain employs TRBV3-1 and TRBJ1-6; maybe TRBD1 (5 bases). The CDR3 sequence is 16 residues long. The germline CDR1 and CDR2 sequences are LGHDT and YNNKEL (reference sequence). The CDR3 is CASSQDLPGRDSPLHF. CDR3 nucleotides: TGTGCCAGCAGCCAAGATCTGCCAGGAAGGGACTCACCCCTACACTTT.

This clonotype was seen at least ten times. The V call is TRBV24-1, the J call TRBJ2-5, with TRBD1 identical over 7 bases. The CDR3 contains 13 residues. Germline-derived CDR1 and CDR2 are KGHDR and SFDVKD. V lost 7 bases, J lost 2 bases, and 3 bases stayed unmatched. The DNA for the CDR3 is TGTGCCACCAGGAGGACAGGACAAGAGACCCAGTACTTC. Translation: CATRRTGQETQYF.

The genes are TRBV12-3 or TRBV12-4 and TRBJ1-2; D not certain. The V end lost 3 bases, the J end lost 2 bases, and 10 bases lay between the germline ends. The CDR3 covers 14 residues. The CDR3: CASSFVGGNYGYTF. In DNA, the CDR3 is TGTGCCAGCAGTTTCGTTGGCGGCAACTATGGCTACACCTTC.

This clonotype was counted ten times or more. The rearrangement links TRBV5-1 to TRBJ1-1; D may be TRBD1 (5 bases). The germline V gene encodes CDR1 SGHRS and CDR2 YFSETQ. The CDR3 length is 15 residues. V dropped 0 bases and J dropped 4 bases, with 13 bases sitting between them. For the CDR3, the DNA is TGCGCCAGCAGCTTGGCTCCGGGGGTGGTCACTGAAGCTTTCTTT. Protein sequence: CASSLAPGVVTEAFF.

This sequence joins TRBV5-1 and TRBJ2-4, with D possibly being TRBD1 (5 bases). Trimming stripped 5 bases from V and 6 bases from J, with 15 bases between. From germline, CDR1 is SGHRS and CDR2 YFSETQ. There are 14 residues in the CDR3. The CDR3 nucleotides read TGCGCCAGCAGAGAGCAGGGCTTAGGAAACATTCAGTACTTC. Translated: CASREQGLGNIQYF.

The chain combines TRBV19 with TRBJ1-1; D ambiguous. The germline CDR1 and CDR2 sequences are LNHDA and SQIVND (reference sequence). The CDR3 is made up of 14 amino acids. The V gene lost 3 bases and the J gene lost 4 bases, with 12 bases spanning the gap. CDR3 sequence reads: CASSMGRWGTEAFF. CDR3 bases: TGTGCCAGTAGTATGGGCCGGTGGGGCACTGAAGCTTTCTTT.

This clonotype was found a few times. The CDR3 protein is CASSLGPTSGGPSWVTQYF. The DNA for the CDR3 is TGCGCCAGCAGTTTAGGTCCGACTAGCGGGGGCCCCAGCTGGGTTACGCAGTATTTT. The gene calls are TRBV5-1 and TRBJ2-3; 12 nucleotides match TRBD2. V trimming: 5 bases; J trimming: 8 bases; junction bases outside the gene matches: 21. Germline CDR1 is SGHRS and CDR2 is YFSETQ. The CDR3 sequence is 19 residues long. The full variable domain, rest sourced from reference TRBV5-1 and TRBJ2-3, is KAGVTQTPRYLIKTRGQQVTLSCSPISGHRSVSWYQQTPGQGLQFLFEYFSETQRNKGNFPGRFSGRQFSNSRSEMNVSTLELGDSALYLCASSLGPTSGGPSWVTQYFGPGTRLTVL.

This clonotype was detected many times. The J gene is TRBJ1-6, the V gene TRBV20-1; D uncertain. V was shortened by 0 bases and J by 0 bases, with 6 bases between the two germline ends. The CDR3 sequence is 15 residues long. Per the germline V gene, CDR1 is DFQATT and CDR2 is SNEGSKA (reference sequence). CDR3 sequence (DNA): TGCAGTGCTAGAGAAGGTAGCTCCTATAATTCACCCCTCCACTTT. It yields the protein CSAREGSSYNSPLHF.

Many counts were recorded for this clonotype. This chain uses TRBV10-3 with TRBJ2-3, with D perhaps matching TRBD1 (6 bases). V dropped 0 bases and J dropped 3 bases, with 7 bases sitting between them. The CDR3 extends over 14 amino acids. Per germline, CDR1 ENHRY and CDR2 SYGVKD. The CDR3 DNA reads TGTGCCATCAGTGAGTCGACAGGAACAGATACGCAGTATTTT. Protein sequence: CAISESTGTDTQYF.

This clonotype was seen ten or more times. This chain connects TRBV2 to TRBJ2-5, with D possibly TRBD1 on 5 matching bases. The CDR3 covers 14 residues. Germline CDR1 SNHLY, CDR2 FYNNEI. V gave up 6 bases and J gave up 1 base, with 12 bases separating them. CDR3 protein: CASSARTTQETQYF. The CDR3 DNA reads as TGTGCCAGCAGCGCCAGGACAACCCAAGAGACCCAGTACTTC. The full variable domain, in which reference TRBV2 and TRBJ2-5 provide the parts outside the CDR3, is EPEVTQTPSHQVTQMGQEVILRCVPISNHLYFYWYRQILGQKVEFLVSFYNNEISEKSEIFDDQFSVERPDGSNFTLKIRSTKLEDSAMYFCASSARTTQETQYFGPGTRLLVL.

This clonotype appeared many times. The J gene is TRBJ1-1, the V gene TRBV27; a weak D match, TRBD1 (5 bases). V gave up 2 bases and J gave up 10 bases, with 32 bases separating them. CDR3 size: 19 residues. CDR1 is MNHEY and CDR2 is SMNVEV in the germline V gene (reference sequence). CDR3: CASSLRGSGSYERPSGAFF. DNA of the CDR3: TGTGCCAGCAGTTTAAGGGGTTCAGGTTCGTACGAGAGGCCGTCCGGAGCTTTCTTT.

Many counts were recorded for this clonotype. The CDR3 loop reads CASSGLAGYNEQFF. The CDR3 DNA reads as TGTGCCAGCAGCGGACTAGCGGGGTACAATGAGCAGTTCTTC. V usage is TRBV7-2 and J usage is TRBJ2-1, with TRBD2 matching 12 bases. The CDR3 loop spans 14 amino acids. V lost 5 bases to trimming and J lost 4 bases; unmatched junction nucleotides: 0. The germline gives CDR1 SGHTA, CDR2 FQGNSA.

This clonotype was observed at least ten times. The chain links TRBV10-3 to TRBJ1-1; TRBD1 is a possible D gene (5 bases). V lost 10 bases and J 1 base, leaving 13 bases between the germline ends. This CDR3 comprises 13 residues. Germline V lookup: CDR1 ENHRY, CDR2 SYGVKD. The chain's CDR3 is CATGGESNTEAFF. CDR3 in DNA: TGTGCCACGGGGGGGGAATCGAACACTGAAGCTTTCTTT.

Ten or more counts support this clonotype. The chain combines TRBV20-1 with TRBJ1-6; D gene uncertain. This CDR3 region has 14 residues. V was shortened by 5 bases and J by 8 bases, with 16 bases between the two germline ends. Germline V gene lookup returns CDR1 DFQATT and CDR2 SNEGSKA (reference sequence). In DNA form, the CDR3 reads TGCAGTGCTCCAGCCCGGCGCGTCCATTCACCCCTCCACTTT. Residues: CSAPARRVHSPLHF.

This clonotype was seen a few times. The chain couples TRBV5-5 to TRBJ2-3; 7 nucleotides agree with TRBD1. Germline V gene lookup returns CDR1 SGHKS and CDR2 YYEKEE (reference sequence). The CDR3 is 16 residues long. J was trimmed by 6 bases and V by 1 base; bases with no gene match: 11. CDR3 in amino acids: CASSLWAQGLRDTQYF. The CDR3, as DNA: TGTGCCAGCAGCTTGTGGGCACAGGGGTTGAGGGATACGCAGTATTTT.

This clonotype was seen a few times. A read error may account for a junction end that differs from germline. This rearrangement joins TRBV7-6 to TRBJ1-6; D gene unclear. The germline gives CDR1 SGHVS, CDR2 FNYEAQ. This CDR3 is 14 amino acids long. The CDR3, as DNA: TGTGCCAGCAGCTTAAGACACCTTAATTCACCCCTCAACTTT. Translated, it gives CASSLRHLNSPLNF.

This clonotype showed up many times. The chain links TRBV6-5 to TRBJ1-1, with D possibly being TRBD1 (6 bases). There are 15 residues in the CDR3. Germline V gene lookup returns CDR1 MNHEY and CDR2 SVGAGI. V shed 5 bases and J shed 0 bases, with 13 bases lying between them. The chain's CDR3 is CASSHTTGLNTEAFF. CDR3 sequence (DNA): TGTGCCAGCAGTCACACGACAGGACTGAACACTGAAGCTTTCTTT.

This clonotype was detected many times. CDR3: CASRSTGTGVPNIQYF. The CDR3 coding sequence is TGCGCCAGCAGGAGTACCGGGACAGGGGTCCCCAACATTCAGTACTTC. This chain connects TRBV5-1 to TRBJ2-4; TRBD1 matches 10 bases. The length of the CDR3 is 16 residues. The V gene's germline CDR1 is SGHRS and CDR2 YFSETQ. V dropped 5 bases and J dropped 7; count of bases not matched to a gene: 12.

This clonotype showed up just a few times. At one end, the junction sequence differs from germline, possibly due to a read error. The CDR3 loop reads CASSPGGASDSPLNF. CDR3 coding DNA: TGCGCCAGCAGCCCAGGGGGCGCGTCAGATTCACCCCTCAACTTT. The chain uses TRBV5-1 and TRBJ1-6; 8 positions match TRBD1. Germline V gene lookup returns CDR1 SGHRS and CDR2 YFSETQ. The length of the CDR3 is 15 residues. The full variable domain, with the rest looked up from reference TRBV5-1 and TRBJ1-6, is KAGVTQTPRYLIKTRGQQVTLSCSPISGHRSVSWYQQTPGQGLQFLFEYFSETQRNKGNFPGRFSGRQFSNSRSEMNVSTLELGDSALYLCASSPGGASDSPLNFGNGTRLTVT.

This clonotype has ten or more counts. The genes are TRBV10-2 and TRBJ2-3; no clear D gene. V lost 0 bases and J 5 bases, leaving 6 bases between the germline ends. The germline CDR1 and CDR2 sequences are WSHSY and SAAADI. The CDR3 covers 13 residues. The CDR3 DNA sequence: TGCGCCAGCAGTGAGTCGTCTCAAGATACGCAGTATTTT. It translates to CASSESSQDTQYF.

This clonotype was counted at least ten times. This chain links TRBV10-2 with TRBJ1-5; tentatively, D is TRBD1 (6 bases). CDR1 and CDR2 from the germline V gene are WSHSY and SAAADI. Trimming removed 7 bases at V and 9 bases at J, with 22 bases between. CDR3 length: 15 residues. The CDR3 nucleotides are TGCGCCAGCAAAATGACGGGAGGGGGATTAGCGCCCCAGCATTTT. Protein sequence: CASKMTGGGLAPQHF.